The 6 T cell receptor beta chains below come from one sample, sequenced in a study of regulatory T cells. The PCR used 52 TRBV and 13 TRBJ primers. The table came from immunoSEQ multiplex PCR; TCRdb's copy has only in-frame clones and leaves some out. The sample carries around 15,000 clones, 92% recorded once. Sequenced input: CD8+ T cells sorted from blood. Receptors originate from a person under 35 with CD3G deficiency.

The chain uses TRBV7-9 and TRBJ2-7; D call uncertain. Trimming left V 0 bases short and J 0 bases short, with 6 bases between. This CDR3 comprises 14 residues. The germline V gene has CDR1 SEHNR and CDR2 FQNEAQ (reference sequence). DNA for the CDR3: TGTGCCAGCAGCTTAGCAGGGCTCTCCTACGAGCAGTACTTC. It codes for CASSLAGLSYEQYF.

The chain recombines TRBV28 with TRBJ2-7, with TRBD1 identical over 10 bases. V gave up 3 bases and J gave up 5 bases; unmatched junction bases: 13. The CDR3 runs to 17 residues. CDR1 and CDR2 (germline): MDHEN, SYDVKM. CDR3 protein: CASSFWPRGQGLNEQYF. CDR3 sequence (DNA): TGTGCCAGCAGTTTTTGGCCTAGGGGACAGGGGTTGAACGAGCAGTACTTC.

The V call is TRBV6-1, the J call TRBJ2-7; the D is unclear. Looked up from germline, CDR1 is MNHNS and CDR2 is SASEGT. This CDR3 contains 11 residues. Trimming left V 3 bases short and J 4 bases short, with 4 bases between. The DNA of the CDR3 is TGTGCCAGCAGTGAGGGGTACGAGCAGTACTTC. Translated: CASSEGYEQYF.

The rearrangement joins TRBV7-9 to TRBJ2-3, with D uncertain. The germline V gene has CDR1 SEHNR and CDR2 FQNEAQ (reference sequence). V lost 1 base, J lost 2 bases, and 7 bases lay in between. This CDR3 has 14 amino acids. CDR3 residues: CASSLEAHTDTQYF. The CDR3, as DNA: TGTGCCAGCAGCTTAGAAGCTCACACAGATACGCAGTATTTT.

For the CDR3, the DNA is TGCGCCAGCAGCCAAGATTCGGGAAAGGATGGCTACACCTTC. As protein: CASSQDSGKDGYTF. The chain is built from TRBV4-3 and TRBJ1-2; D remains ambiguous. Trimming stripped 0 bases from V and 6 bases from J, with 11 bases between. Germline CDR1 LGHNA, CDR2 YSLEER. This CDR3 is built from 14 residues.

The chain carries TRBV4-3 and TRBJ1-4; D gene unclear. The V end was cut by 4 bases, the J end by 3 bases, with 21 bases between. The CDR3 is 18 residues long. The V gene's germline CDR1 is LGHNA and CDR2 YSLEER. DNA of the CDR3: TGCGCCAGCAGCCGCATTCTTTCGCTTTTGGAAGCTAATGAAAAACTGTTTTTT. This gives the protein CASSRILSLLEANEKLFF.